The 27 T cell receptor beta chains below were found in one sample sequenced in a study of beta chain features in type 1 diabetes (dated by TCRdb to the late 2010s). The protocol used for the library was the immunoSEQ multiplex PCR assay. All of the isolated RNA was reverse transcribed with the High Capacity cDNA Reverse Transcription Kit, so expressed TCRB transcripts were sequenced. What TCRdb holds here is the immuneACCESS table cut down to in-frame rearrangements. Part of the clones is not present; checked against another copy, under half of the missing clones reflect an unresolved V gene, and the others are unexplained. The sample records around 310,000 clones, more than 9.5% of which are singletons. The ten largest clones capture 0.015% to 0.02% of the sample. Sequencing was done on a sample of naive CD4+ T cells from blood. The cell subset or site label on this specimen signifies: true naive CD4+ T cells. These TCRs come from a woman in her thirties in good health.

This clone was seen more than once but under ten times. This chain's CDR3 is CASSRDRQETQYF. The CDR3 nucleotides are TGTGCCAGCAGCCGGGACAGACAAGAGACCCAGTACTTC. V gene TRBV11-1 combines with J gene TRBJ2-5, with TRBD1 matching over 7 bases. J gave up 2 bases and V 5 bases, and 2 bases lay outside the gene matches. The CDR3 is 13 residues long. Germline CDR1 is SGHAT and CDR2 is FQDESV (reference sequence).

This clone has more than one count but fewer than ten. The chain is built from TRBV29-1 and TRBJ2-7, with TRBD1 matching 10 bases. V was clipped by 6 bases and J by 4 bases; unmatched bases: 9. The germline gives CDR1 SQVTM, CDR2 ANQGSEA. The CDR3 runs to 14 residues. The CDR3 DNA reads as TGCAGCGTCACGACAGGGGGCGCGGGGTACGAGCAGTACTTC. Its translation is CSVTTGGAGYEQYF.

This clone occurred a few times. This chain links TRBV4-3 with TRBJ1-2, with D perhaps matching TRBD1 (5 bases). Trimming shortened V by 0 bases and J by 7 bases, and 18 bases separated the two germline ends. CDR3 length: 16 residues. The germline V gene encodes CDR1 LGHNA and CDR2 YSLEER. DNA for the CDR3: TGCGCCAGCAGCCAAGATCGTCGGGCCAGGGTGGGTGGCTACACCTTC. Translating it yields CASSQDRRARVGGYTF.

The rearrangement uses TRBV6-5 and TRBJ2-3, with D maybe TRBD1 (5 bases). Germline CDR1 and CDR2: MNHEY and SVGAGI. Between the trimmed V and J ends, which lost 5 bases and 2 bases, there was a span of 14 bases. CDR3 length: 15 amino acids. Written as DNA, the CDR3 is TGTGCCAGCAGTCCCCTCCGACAGTCCACAGATACGCAGTATTTT. Translated: CASSPLRQSTDTQYF.

V gene TRBV5-1 combines with J gene TRBJ2-2; 11 bases agree with TRBD2. The CDR3 totals 17 residues. Germline CDR1 is SGHRS and CDR2 is YFSETQ. J gave up 0 bases and V 1 base, and 2 bases lay outside the gene matches. CDR3 sequence (DNA): TGCGCCAGCAGCTTGCCGACTAGCGGGACGAACACCGGGGAGCTGTTTTTT. Residues: CASSLPTSGTNTGELFF.

This clone was seen a handful of times. The V call is TRBV10-3, the J call TRBJ1-5; a possible D gene is TRBD1 (5 bases). This CDR3 has 14 residues. Germline-derived CDR1 and CDR2 are ENHRY and SYGVKD. V was cut by 4 bases and J by 7 bases, with 14 bases left in between. The CDR3 region has the DNA TGTGCCATCAGTGCGTCCACGGGGGGACAGCCCCAGCATTTT. Translated, it gives CAISASTGGQPQHF.

This clone was seen only a few times. This rearrangement joins TRBV28 to TRBJ2-7, with D unresolved. The CDR3 length is 12 residues. Germline lookup yields CDR1 MDHEN and CDR2 SYDVKM. Trimming shortened V by 7 bases and J by 2 bases, and 9 bases separated the two germline ends. The CDR3 sequence: CASTVSAYEQYF. CDR3 DNA sequence: TGTGCCAGCACCGTAAGCGCCTACGAGCAGTACTTC.

This clone was detected a few times. The J gene is TRBJ2-1, the V gene TRBV4-3; 8 bases align to TRBD1. With V trimmed by 3 bases and J by 5 bases, 6 bases remained unmatched. Germline-derived CDR1 and CDR2 are LGHNA and YSLEER. CDR3 length: 15 amino acids. The CDR3 here is CASSQAGTGDNEQFF. The CDR3 region has the DNA TGCGCCAGCAGCCAGGCCGGGACAGGAGACAATGAGCAGTTCTTC.

This clone was detected a few times. The chain combines TRBV5-6 with TRBJ2-5; no clear D gene. CDR1 SGHDT and CDR2 YYEEEE come from the germline V gene. This CDR3 comprises 12 residues. The V and J ends lost 2 bases and 3 bases respectively, with 5 bases between them. CDR3 in DNA: TGTGCCAGCAGCTTCCGGGAAGAGACCCAGTACTTC. Protein: CASSFREETQYF.

This clone has just a few counts. This chain links TRBV7-2 with TRBJ2-3; 11 bases align to TRBD2. V gave up 1 base and J gave up 7 bases; unmatched junction bases: 10. This CDR3 is built from 17 residues. Looked up from germline, CDR1 is SGHTA and CDR2 is FQGNSA. The CDR3 nucleotides are TGTGCCAGCAGCTTAGGAGTACTAGCGGGAGAAGAGAATACGCAGTATTTT. Its protein product is CASSLGVLAGEENTQYF. The complete variable domain, with remaining parts taken from reference TRBV7-2 and TRBJ2-3, reads GAGVSQSPSNKVTEKGKDVELRCDPISGHTALYWYRQSLGQGLEFLIYFQGNSAPDKSGLPSDRFSAERTGGSVSTLTIQRTQQEDSAVYLCASSLGVLAGEENTQYFGPGTRLTVL.

Only a few counts were recorded for this clone. The chain couples TRBV29-1 to TRBJ2-4; 9 nucleotides line up with TRBD1. The CDR3 is 13 amino acids. Germline assignment: CDR1 SQVTM and CDR2 ANQGSEA. After removal of 2 bases from V and 9 bases from J, the junction contained 5 bases not matched to a gene. CDR3: CSVERDRAGIQYF. In DNA, the CDR3 is TGCAGCGTTGAACGGGACAGGGCGGGCATTCAGTACTTC.

The rearrangement uses TRBV28 and TRBJ2-3, with D tentatively TRBD2 (5 bases). The CDR3 consists of 15 residues. V was pared by 3 bases and J by 2 bases, with 12 bases between. The germline V gene has CDR1 MDHEN and CDR2 SYDVKM. CDR3 region: CASSFLPDFTDTQYF. The CDR3 region has the DNA TGTGCCAGCAGTTTCTTGCCGGACTTCACAGATACGCAGTATTTT.

The J gene is TRBJ1-4, the V gene TRBV5-5; no clear D gene. V lost 7 bases and J 6 bases, leaving 13 bases between the germline ends. This CDR3 has 13 residues. From germline, CDR1 is SGHKS and CDR2 YYEKEE (reference sequence). This CDR3 reads CASSQSPDEKLFF. CDR3 nucleotides: TGTGCCAGCTCCCAAAGCCCGGATGAAAAACTGTTTTTT.

This sequence joins TRBV28 and TRBJ2-1, with 9 nucleotides matching TRBD2. V was clipped by 3 bases and J by 5 bases; unmatched bases: 5. Per germline, CDR1 MDHEN and CDR2 SYDVKM. The CDR3 runs to 15 residues. The CDR3 spells CASSLTGTSNNEQFF. CDR3 in DNA: TGTGCCAGCAGTTTGACCGGGACTAGCAACAATGAGCAGTTCTTC.

This clone was recorded a few times. In DNA form, the CDR3 reads TGCGCCAGCAGCTTGGGGGCAGTACCGATTGACGAGCAGTACTTC. Translation: CASSLGAVPIDEQYF. The V call is TRBV5-1, the J call TRBJ2-7, with D unresolved. Trimming removed 0 bases from V and 5 bases from J, with 15 bases in between. The germline V gene has CDR1 SGHRS and CDR2 YFSETQ. This CDR3 has 15 amino acids.

V and J are TRBV4-2 and TRBJ2-5, with 8 bases matching TRBD1. The length of the CDR3 is 15 residues. Germline assignment: CDR1 LGHNA and CDR2 YNFKEQ. V trimming: 3 bases; J trimming: 2 bases; junction bases outside the gene matches: 5. Here the CDR3 DNA reads TGTGCCAGCAGCCAGACTAGGGACAGGCAAGAGACCCAGTACTTC. Its translation: CASSQTRDRQETQYF.

The rearrangement uses TRBV7-3 and TRBJ1-2; weak D call: TRBD1 (6 bases). The CDR3 length is 14 residues. Between the trimmed V and J ends, which lost 5 bases and 0 bases, there was a span of 10 bases. Germline assignment: CDR1 SGHTA and CDR2 FQGTGA. CDR3 sequence reads: CASSRDTSNYGYTF. The CDR3 DNA reads TGTGCCAGCAGCCGGGACACCTCTAACTATGGCTACACCTTC.

This clone was seen a handful of times. The V gene is TRBV14, the J gene TRBJ2-1; 10 nucleotides line up with TRBD2. In germline, CDR1 is SGHDN, CDR2 FVKESK. This CDR3 is 18 amino acids long. V was pared by 1 base and J by 13 bases, with 19 bases of the junction left unmatched. CDR3 nucleotide sequence: TGTGCCAGCAGCCAAGCTCCCCAGGCTAGCGGGAGCATCTTGAGACAGTTCTTC. It specifies CASSQAPQASGSILRQFF.

This clone was counted only a few times. Here the CDR3 DNA reads TGTGCCAGCAACATACAGGGGACTGGGGCCAACGTCCTGACTTTC. It translates to CASNIQGTGANVLTF. V and J are TRBV7-2 and TRBJ2-6; TRBD1 matches 7 bases. Germline V CDR1 and CDR2: SGHTA, FQGNSA. The CDR3 spans 15 residues. V was clipped by 7 bases and J by 2 bases; unmatched bases: 5.

This clone has more than one count but fewer than ten. The chain is built from TRBV28 and TRBJ2-2; 8 bases match TRBD1. This CDR3 has 16 residues. The germline gives CDR1 MDHEN, CDR2 SYDVKM. Trimming cost V 5 bases and J 5 bases; bases outside gene matches: 10. CDR3 nucleotides: TGTGCCAGCAGTGAATTAGGACAGGGTAAAACCGGGGAGCTGTTTTTT. Its protein product is CASSELGQGKTGELFF.

This chain connects TRBV28 to TRBJ1-5, with 9 bases fitting TRBD1. Per the germline V gene, CDR1 is MDHEN and CDR2 is SYDVKM. CDR3 length: 15 residues. V shed 4 bases, J shed 6 bases, and the junction held 7 bases outside the gene matches. In DNA form, the CDR3 reads TGTGCCAGCAGTTCCCGGGACAGGGAAACTCAGCCCCAGCATTTT. Translated: CASSSRDRETQPQHF. Together with reference TRBV28 and TRBJ1-5, the CDR3 gives the full variable domain: DVKVTQSSRYLVKRTGEKVFLECVQDMDHENMFWYRQDPGLGLRLIYFSYDVKMKEKGDIPEGYSVSREKKERFSLILESASTNQTSMYLCASSSRDRETQPQHFGDGTRLSIL.

In its sample, this clone was seen a few times. The chain links TRBV7-2 to TRBJ2-7; D remains ambiguous. CDR1 is SGHTA and CDR2 is FQGNSA in the germline V gene. This CDR3 has 15 amino acids. Trimming removed 1 base at V and 3 bases at J, with 13 bases between. The CDR3 protein is CASSLVVVARYEQYF. The CDR3 region has the DNA TGTGCCAGCAGCTTAGTGGTGGTAGCTCGCTACGAGCAGTACTTC.

This clone turned up a few times. This rearrangement joins TRBV19 to TRBJ2-6; 13 bases map to TRBD2. Germline V gives CDR1 LNHDA, CDR2 SQIVND (reference sequence). The CDR3 spans 17 residues. V shed 7 bases, J shed 3 bases, and the junction held 6 bases outside the gene matches. The CDR3 nucleotides are TGTGCCAGTACCCGGACTAGCGGGAGTTTTGGGGCCAACGTCCTGACTTTC. This translates into CASTRTSGSFGANVLTF.

In this sample, this clone turned up a few times. The chain joins TRBV2 to TRBJ2-7; unclear D gene. V gave up 4 bases and J gave up 0 bases, with 7 bases separating them. Germline V gene data show CDR1 as SNHLY and CDR2 as FYNNEI. The CDR3 is 13 amino acids. DNA for the CDR3: TGTGCCAGCAGTGGGTTCAGCTCCTACGAGCAGTACTTC. Translated, it gives CASSGFSSYEQYF.

V and J are TRBV29-1 and TRBJ2-3, with D possibly matching TRBD2 (6 bases). V lost 5 bases to trimming and J lost 4 bases, with 16 bases between them. This CDR3 contains 14 residues. Germline lookup yields CDR1 SQVTM and CDR2 ANQGSEA. The DNA for the CDR3 is TGCAGCGTTACGTTAGCGGTGGGGCCAGATACGCAGTATTTT. Translating it yields CSVTLAVGPDTQYF.

In its sample, this clone was seen a few times. This rearrangement joins TRBV30 to TRBJ2-3, with 7 bases that match TRBD2. CDR1 is GTSNPN and CDR2 is SVGIG in the germline V gene (reference sequence). CDR3 size: 14 residues. The J segment lost 2 bases and the V segment lost 2 bases, leaving 4 bases of the junction unmatched. The chain's CDR3 is CAWSSGTNTDTQYF. In DNA form, the CDR3 reads TGTGCCTGGAGTTCCGGGACTAACACAGATACGCAGTATTTT.

This clone was picked up a small number of times. This chain joins TRBV6-5 and TRBJ1-1, with TRBD1 identical over 9 bases. The trim removed 7 bases at V and 2 bases at J, leaving 8 bases unmatched. Germline V gene data show CDR1 as MNHEY and CDR2 as SVGAGI. The CDR3 runs 15 residues. DNA for the CDR3: TGTGCCAGCACGCCGAGGACAGGGGTAAACACTGAAGCTTTCTTT. Its protein product is CASTPRTGVNTEAFF.